These T cell receptor beta chains were read from a single sample in a study of T-cell reconstitution after alpha-beta-depleted transplantation in children. Each CDR3 protein gets one entry after TCRdb re-called the PCR reads with MiXCR. In the table there are over 150,000 distinct CDR3 sequences, around 7% of which are singletons. The sample here was PBMCs from the stem cell graft donor, taken from the stem cell graft. These receptors all stem from a human donor who donated a stem cell graft to a child with Wiskott-Aldrich syndrome. The CDR3 runs from the conserved cysteine through the conserved F or W. A D gene is named only where the DNA matches it firmly. Not every row has a clone size; where given, it reads once, few, many or a size class.

CDR3 protein | CDR3 DNA | clone size | V gene | D gene | J gene
CASSEGQGTYEQYF | TGCGCCAGCAGTGAGGGCCAGGGGACCTACGAGCAGTACTTC | many | TRBV10-2 | - | TRBJ2-7
CSVLGVAGGYNEQYF | TGCAGCGTGCTCGGGGTAGCGGGAGGTTACAACGAGCAGTACTTC | many | TRBV29-1 | TRBD2 | TRBJ2-7
CASSHSLTGTSYEQYF | TGCGCCAGCAGTCACTCCTTGACAGGGACAAGCTACGAGCAGTACTTC | once | TRBV23-1 | TRBD1 | TRBJ2-7
CATRTGEGNSPLHF | TGTGCCACTCGGACAGGGGAAGGCAATTCACCCCTCCACTTT | many | TRBV10-3 | TRBD1 | TRBJ1-6
CASSLGLAGDGETQYF | TGTGCCAGCAGTTTGGGACTAGCGGGAGACGGAGAGACCCAGTACTTC | - | TRBV7-9 | TRBD2 | TRBJ2-5
CSVRGSSGNTIYF | TGCAGTGTTCGGGGTAGCTCTGGAAACACCATATATTTT | many | TRBV20-1 | - | TRBJ1-3
CATSRAGEQFF | TGTGCCACCTCCAGAGCCGGGGAGCAGTTCTTC | many | TRBV24-1 | - | TRBJ2-1
CAISALQPGQGKYGYTF | TGTGCCATCAGCGCCTTACAACCGGGACAGGGAAAGTATGGCTACACCTTC | many | TRBV10-3 | TRBD1 | TRBJ1-2
CSVEGGSSYNEQFF | TGCAGCGTTGAAGGGGGATCCTCCTACAATGAGCAGTTCTTC | many | TRBV29-1 | - | TRBJ2-1
CASSPQGSYETQYF | TGTGCCAGCAGCCCACAGGGGTCATACGAGACCCAGTACTTC | - | TRBV5-4 | TRBD1 | TRBJ2-5
CASSQPGGEPQHF | TGTGCCAGCAGTCAACCAGGGGGCGAGCCCCAGCATTTT | many | TRBV7-2 | TRBD1 | TRBJ1-5
CASSEDISNQPQHF | TGTGCCAGCAGTGAGGACATCAGCAATCAGCCCCAGCATTTT | many | TRBV12-3/TRBV12-4 | - | TRBJ1-5
CASSPSAGTHENF | TGTGCCAGCTCACCATCCGCAGGCACCCACGAGAACTTC | few | TRBV18 | - | TRBJ2-4
CASSQAVLNTEAFF | TGCGCCAGCAGCCAAGCCGTCCTGAACACTGAAGCTTTCTTT | many | TRBV4-3 | - | TRBJ1-1
CASGQGMNTEAFF | TGCGCCAGCGGACAGGGAATGAACACTGAAGCTTTCTTT | few | TRBV5-1 | TRBD1 | TRBJ1-1
CASSLASGAYEQYF | TGTGCCAGCAGCTTAGCCAGCGGGGCCTACGAGCAGTACTTC | many | TRBV13 | TRBD2 | TRBJ2-7
CASRTGGETGELFF | TGTGCCAGCAGGACAGGTGGGGAAACCGGGGAGCTGTTTTTT | many | TRBV13 | - | TRBJ2-2
CASRVSYEQYF | TGTGCCAGCAGGGTTTCCTACGAGCAGTACTTC | few | TRBV2 | - | TRBJ2-7
CASSESKGRTYGYTF | TGCGCCAGCAGTGAGTCGAAAGGGCGGACGTATGGCTACACCTTC | many | TRBV10-2 | - | TRBJ1-2
CASSGGLVSYEQYF | TGTGCCAGCAGCGGGGGACTAGTCTCCTACGAGCAGTACTTC | many | TRBV12-3/TRBV12-4 | TRBD2 | TRBJ2-7
CASSPLLGDEQFF | TGTGCCAGCTCACCTCTATTGGGTGATGAGCAGTTCTTC | - | TRBV18 | - | TRBJ2-1
CSARGGGNTEAFF | TGCAGTGCTAGAGGGGGGGGGAACACTGAAGCTTTCTTT | many | TRBV20-1 | - | TRBJ1-1
CASSLRDVNTIYF | TGTGCCAGCAGCCTCCGGGACGTCAACACCATATATTTT | - | TRBV7-9 | - | TRBJ1-3
CASSPTGADKNIQYF | TGTGCCAGCAGCCCTACAGGGGCGGACAAAAACATTCAGTACTTC | many | TRBV7-9 | TRBD1 | TRBJ2-4
CASTTVPYEQYF | TGTGCCAGCACGACTGTGCCCTACGAGCAGTACTTC | many | TRBV27 | - | TRBJ2-7
CASVPGGTGSLGDPKNIQYF | TGTGCCAGCGTCCCTGGGGGGACAGGGTCTTTGGGGGACCCCAAAAACATTCAGTACTTC | few | TRBV28 | TRBD1 | TRBJ2-4
CASSQERGISPLHF | TGTGCCAGCAGCCAAGAAAGGGGGATTTCACCCCTCCACTTT | many | TRBV3-2 | - | TRBJ1-6
CASSIGGLAGDRTYEQYF | TGTGCCAGTAGTATCGGGGGACTAGCGGGGGATCGGACCTACGAGCAGTACTTC | - | TRBV19 | TRBD2 | TRBJ2-7